These T cell receptor beta chains were read from a single sample in a study of chemoradiotherapy in HPV16-positive cancers. Measured with immunoSEQ multiplex PCR; TCRdb has only the in-frame clones, and not every one. The repertoire has about 8,600 clones, over 70% of them found once; the top ten carry 8% to 9.5%. This sample was gathered from a patient who underwent chemoradiotherapy. These receptor sequences come from a human donor with HPV-associated anogenital cancer. Both conserved end residues are part of each CDR3. The order of the fields is clone size, D gene, V gene, J gene, CDR3 protein, CDR3 DNA. D genes are given only for firm matches. Size is stated for part of the rows, as once, few or many counts, or as a class when the clone is expanded.

NA,TRBD1,TRBV11-2,TRBJ1-2,CASSKGGQGAIYGYTF,TGTGCCAGCAGCAAGGGGGGACAGGGGGCAATCTATGGCTACACCTTC
NA,NA,TRBV29-1,TRBJ1-4,CSVSGGHEKLFF,TGCAGCGTTTCTGGGGGTCATGAAAAACTGTTTTTT
once,TRBD1,TRBV6-1,TRBJ2-3,CASSEETGGTDTQYF,TGTGCCAGCAGTGAAGAGACAGGGGGCACAGATACGCAGTATTTT
few,NA,TRBV15,TRBJ1-2,CATSRDGREGYTF,TGTGCCACCAGCAGAGATGGGAGGGAGGGCTACACCTTC
NA,TRBD1,TRBV2,TRBJ2-5,CASRRPGQGSGETQYF,TGTGCCAGCAGACGCCCAGGACAGGGGTCGGGAGAGACCCAGTACTTC
NA,TRBD2,TRBV19,TRBJ2-1,CASNGASGYNEQFF,TGTGCCAGTAATGGGGCTAGCGGCTACAATGAGCAGTTCTTC
NA,NA,TRBV30,TRBJ1-3,CAWKVGHFGNTIYF,TGTGCCTGGAAAGTGGGACATTTCGGAAACACCATATATTTT
NA,TRBD2,TRBV5-6,TRBJ2-7,CASSLDASGRGEQYF,TGTGCCAGCAGCTTGGATGCTAGCGGGAGAGGAGAGCAGTACTTC
NA,NA,TRBV13,TRBJ1-1,CASSPRTPRLFRNTEAFF,TGTGCCAGCAGCCCGCGGACCCCTAGGCTGTTTAGGAACACTGAAGCTTTCTTT
NA,TRBD1,TRBV7-6,TRBJ1-1,CASSTPLPGQGSEGNTEAFF,TGTGCCAGCAGCACACCCCTTCCGGGACAGGGATCGGAAGGGAACACTGAAGCTTTCTTT
NA,NA,TRBV7-2,TRBJ1-1,CASSAYINTEAFF,TGTGCCAGCAGCGCCTATATAAACACTGAAGCTTTCTTT
NA,NA,TRBV9,TRBJ2-7,CASSPRGNMEQYF,TGTGCCAGCAGTCCCCGGGGCAACATGGAGCAGTACTTC
NA,NA,TRBV11-2,TRBJ2-5,CASSPGRTRETQYF,TGTGCCAGCAGCCCTGGCCGGACAAGAGAGACCCAGTACTTC
NA,NA,TRBV6-6,TRBJ2-7,CASSSQVYEQYF,TGTGCCAGCAGCTCACAAGTCTACGAGCAGTACTTC
once,TRBD1,TRBV7-7,TRBJ2-5,CASSLGGGVETQYF,TGTGCCAGCAGCTTAGGAGGGGGCGTAGAGACCCAGTACTTC
few,TRBD1,TRBV29-1,TRBJ1-5,CSVPGQGAKEHNQPQHF,TGCAGCGTTCCGGGACAGGGGGCTAAGGAGCACAATCAGCCCCAGCATTTT
NA,NA,TRBV5-5,TRBJ2-5,CASSLTGWVSDETQYF,TGTGCCAGCAGCTTGACAGGGTGGGTCAGTGACGAGACCCAGTACTTC
NA,NA,TRBV27,TRBJ2-6,CASSLRGANVLTF,TGTGCCAGCAGTCTCCGGGGGGCCAACGTCCTGACTTTC
few,NA,TRBV9,TRBJ1-2,CASSVESVSLDGYTF,TGTGCCAGCAGCGTAGAGTCCGTCAGCCTAGATGGCTACACCTTC
NA,NA,TRBV20-1,TRBJ2-3,CSADDMDTQYF,TGCAGTGCCGACGACATGGATACGCAGTATTTT
NA,NA,TRBV30,TRBJ1-2,CAWSGTGRRGYGYTF,TGTGCCTGGAGTGGGACGGGCCGACGGGGGTATGGCTACACCTTC
NA,NA,TRBV7-3,TRBJ2-3,CASSLVFTDTQYF,TGTGCCAGCAGCTTAGTTTTCACAGATACGCAGTATTTT
few,NA,TRBV25-1,TRBJ2-2,CASCSPLGGELFF,TGTGCCAGCTGCAGTCCCCTGGGCGGGGAGCTGTTTTTT
NA,NA,TRBV15,TRBJ2-5,CATSRDHGPLGIQYF,TGTGCCACCAGCAGAGATCACGGGCCACTAGGTATCCAGTACTTC
NA,TRBD2,TRBV19,TRBJ2-1,CASSGSSYNEQFF,TGTGCCAGCAGCGGGAGCTCCTACAATGAGCAGTTCTTC
once,TRBD1,TRBV19,TRBJ1-5,CASSQQGNSNQPQHF,TGTGCCAGTAGCCAACAGGGGAATAGCAATCAGCCCCAGCATTTT
few,NA,TRBV9,TRBJ1-1,CASNRDVNTEAFF,TGTGCCAGTAACAGGGACGTTAACACTGAAGCTTTCTTT
NA,TRBD2,TRBV7-2,TRBJ2-1,CASSTRGGSSYNEQFF,TGTGCCAGCAGCACCCGCGGGGGGAGCTCCTACAATGAGCAGTTCTTC
once,NA,TRBV7-7,TRBJ2-1,CASSLAGGNEQFF,TGTGCCAGCAGCTTAGCAGGGGGCAATGAGCAGTTCTTC
NA,NA,TRBV4-1,TRBJ1-1,CASSQDWGLEAFF,TGCGCCAGCAGCCAAGATTGGGGGCTGGAGGCTTTCTTT
NA,TRBD1,TRBV5-1,TRBJ2-7,CASSGDSSYEQYF,TGCGCCAGCAGCGGGGACAGTTCCTACGAGCAGTACTTC
NA,NA,TRBV9,TRBJ2-3,CASSVSPPRDTQYF,TGTGCCAGCAGCGTATCCCCCCCGAGGGATACGCAGTATTTT
NA,NA,TRBV28,TRBJ2-1,CASRPGGVHNEQFF,TGTGCCAGCAGGCCAGGGGGGGTCCACAATGAGCAGTTCTTC
NA,NA,TRBV10-3,TRBJ2-2,CATTGFVANTGELFF,TGTGCCACCACGGGTTTTGTCGCGAACACCGGGGAGCTGTTTTTT
NA,NA,TRBV19,TRBJ2-1,CASSISRISYNEQFF,TGTGCCAGTAGTATTTCGCGGATCTCCTACAATGAGCAGTTCTTC
NA,TRBD1,TRBV19,TRBJ2-2,CASSLNRGTGELFF,TGTGCCAGTAGTCTGAACAGGGGAACCGGGGAGCTGTTTTTT
NA,TRBD2,TRBV27,TRBJ2-1,CASSAASGDYNEQFF,TGTGCCAGCAGTGCCGCTAGCGGGGACTACAATGAGCAGTTCTTC
NA,TRBD2,TRBV5-1,TRBJ2-7,CASSLAAGGTYEQYF,TGCGCCAGCAGCTTGGCCGCGGGAGGTACCTACGAGCAGTACTTC
NA,TRBD2,TRBV6-1,TRBJ2-1,CASSLAGGPQFF,TGTGCCAGCAGTTTAGCGGGGGGCCCCCAGTTCTTC
NA,NA,TRBV28,TRBJ1-5,CASSKRPGDYQPQHF,TGTGCCAGCAGTAAACGGCCTGGTGATTATCAGCCCCAGCATTTT
few,TRBD2,TRBV2,TRBJ2-7,CASSAGGRKQYF,TGTGCCAGTTCAGCGGGAGGGCGAAAGCAGTACTTC
few,NA,TRBV14,TRBJ1-1,CASSRGRHTEAFF,TGTGCCAGCAGCCGGGGTAGGCACACTGAAGCTTTCTTT
NA,NA,TRBV5-1,TRBJ1-5,CASSLGGLNSNQPQHF,TGCGCCAGCAGCTTGGGGGGACTTAATAGCAATCAGCCCCAGCATTTT
few,NA,TRBV7-6,TRBJ1-2,CASSPGSVFGYTF,TGTGCCAGCAGCCCTGGATCTGTCTTTGGCTACACCTTC
once,NA,TRBV30,TRBJ1-1,CAWSGSQWTEAFF,TGTGCCTGGAGTGGATCACAGTGGACTGAAGCTTTCTTT
once,NA,TRBV13,TRBJ2-3,CASSLRATDTQYF,TGTGCCAGCAGCTTAAGAGCGACAGATACGCAGTATTTT
NA,NA,TRBV27,TRBJ2-3,CASSLGGYGTDTQYF,TGTGCCAGCAGTTTAGGTGGCTATGGCACAGATACGCAGTATTTT
NA,NA,TRBV15,TRBJ1-1,CATSRIPFGAAGTEAFF,TGTGCCACCAGCAGAATCCCATTTGGGGCGGCGGGCACTGAAGCTTTCTTT